This T cell receptor beta chain was documented in a study of radiotherapy plus CTLA-4 blockade in lung cancer (dated by TCRdb to about 2018). A note on the overall study: Objective responses occurred in about 20% of enrolled patients, and around 29% achieved disease control.

Summary of the overall study and its limitations: The strongest predictors of response, as reported, were early dynamic changes in blood T cell clones along with a rise in serum interferon-beta after radiation. After treatment with radiotherapy and ipilimumab, TCR clones that came from tumors expanded in the peripheral blood.

The study evaluated CTLA-4 blockade (ipilimumab) given together with focal radiation therapy in patients who had chemo-refractory metastatic non-small-cell lung cancer. The receptor library was made with the immunoSEQ multiplex PCR assay. In TCRdb, the immuneACCESS table is reduced to in-frame sequences with V and J assigned. These tables do not hold every clone; where another copy was compared, an unresolved V gene accounts for under half, and the others remain unexplained. The sample table contains about 110,000 clones; only one count was recorded for 70% to 85% of them. Around 3% of the sample comes from the top ten. From a lookup of the germline V gene (reference sequence), CDR1 and CDR2 are SGHNT and YYREEE. From the cysteine through the phenylalanine, the CDR3 covers 14 amino acids. Of the read, only the CDR3 DNA is kept; its 42 bases are in frame from base 1. The junction shows trimming of 4 bases on V and 4 bases on J, and the gene matches do not reach 5 bases of it.

About this clone: Its cognate antigen has yet to be identified. Base-call qualities are not available, and no considerably larger clone is one nucleotide away.

The chain employs TRBV5-4 and TRBJ2-5; 9 junctional bases match TRBD1. The sequenced sample was peripheral blood, obtained from a patient treated with radiotherapy plus ipilimumab. This clonotype was sampled from a human donor with non-small cell lung cancer that progressed on radiotherapy plus ipilimumab. Some clones in this sample may be carry-over from other donors' samples. Here is the DNA: TGTGCCAGCAGCACAGGGGGCCGAAGAGAGACCCAGTACTTC. Its amino acids are CASSTGGRRETQYF.